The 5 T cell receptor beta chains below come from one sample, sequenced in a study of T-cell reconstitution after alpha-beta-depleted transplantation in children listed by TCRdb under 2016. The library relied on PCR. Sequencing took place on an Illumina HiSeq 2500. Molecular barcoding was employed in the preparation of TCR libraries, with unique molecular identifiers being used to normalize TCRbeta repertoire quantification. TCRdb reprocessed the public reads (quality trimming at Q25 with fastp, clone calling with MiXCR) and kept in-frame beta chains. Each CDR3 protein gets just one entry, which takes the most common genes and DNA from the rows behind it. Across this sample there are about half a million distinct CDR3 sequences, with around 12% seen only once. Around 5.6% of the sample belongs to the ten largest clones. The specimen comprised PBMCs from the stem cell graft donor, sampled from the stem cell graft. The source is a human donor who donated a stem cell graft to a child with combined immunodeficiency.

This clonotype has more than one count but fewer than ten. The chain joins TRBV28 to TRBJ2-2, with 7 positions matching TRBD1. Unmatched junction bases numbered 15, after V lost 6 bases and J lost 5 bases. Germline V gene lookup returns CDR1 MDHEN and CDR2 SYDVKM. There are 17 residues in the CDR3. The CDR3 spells CASRWIGDTGETGELFF. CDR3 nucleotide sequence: TGTGCCAGCAGATGGATTGGGGATACAGGGGAGACCGGGGAGCTGTTTTTT.

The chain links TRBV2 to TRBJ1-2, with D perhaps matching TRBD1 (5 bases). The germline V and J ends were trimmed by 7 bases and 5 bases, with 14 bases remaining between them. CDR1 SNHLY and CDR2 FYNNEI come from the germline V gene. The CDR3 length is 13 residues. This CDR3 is CASTRTLRYGYTF. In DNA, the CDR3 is TGTGCCAGCACCCGGACACTCCGTTATGGCTACACCTTC.

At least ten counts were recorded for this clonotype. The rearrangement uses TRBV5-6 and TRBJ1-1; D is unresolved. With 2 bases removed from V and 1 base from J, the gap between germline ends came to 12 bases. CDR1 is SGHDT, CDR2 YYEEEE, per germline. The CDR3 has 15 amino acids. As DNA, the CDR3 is TGTGCCAGCAGCTTTTACTGGACGGGGAACACTGAAGCTTTCTTT. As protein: CASSFYWTGNTEAFF.

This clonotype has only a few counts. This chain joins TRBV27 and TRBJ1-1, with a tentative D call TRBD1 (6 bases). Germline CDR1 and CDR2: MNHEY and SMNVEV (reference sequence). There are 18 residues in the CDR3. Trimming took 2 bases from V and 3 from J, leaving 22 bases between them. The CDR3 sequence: CASSLHRASIGRDTEAFF. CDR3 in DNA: TGTGCCAGCAGTTTACACAGGGCGTCTATTGGGAGGGACACTGAAGCTTTCTTT.

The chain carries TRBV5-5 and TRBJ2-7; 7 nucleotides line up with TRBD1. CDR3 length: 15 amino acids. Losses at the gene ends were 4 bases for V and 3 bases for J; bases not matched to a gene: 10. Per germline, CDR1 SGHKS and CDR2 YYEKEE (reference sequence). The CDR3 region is CASSLGDSGIYEQYF. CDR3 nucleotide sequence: TGTGCCAGCAGCCTTGGGGACAGCGGTATCTACGAGCAGTACTTC.